The source of this T cell receptor (beta chain) is a study of cytomegalovirus exposure and HLA in healthy donors. Overall study: From 150 million to 200 million T cells, an earlier analysis saw approximately 110 million unique TCR beta sequences. Early on, a data release was issued that held about 85 million unique TCRs from HLA-typed donors.

This clone has just one count. Both 60 Vbeta primers and 13 Jbeta primers went into the PCR. Using immunoSEQ multiplex PCR, the repertoire was profiled, and TCRdb retains in-frame clones only, with some absent. The data show around 160,000 clones, about 75% seen once. The sequence derives from a man aged 18 to 30 in good health and CMV-seropositive. Input material: PBMCs.

The CDR3 DNA reads TGTGCCACCAAGGGGGGGCGCGGACATACGCAGTATTTT. This translates into CATKGGRGHTQYF. The gene calls are TRBV19 and TRBJ2-3; possible D gene TRBD2, 7 bases. Between the trimmed V and J ends, which lost 10 bases and 7 bases, there was a span of 18 bases. The CDR3 is 13 amino acids. Germline CDR1 and CDR2: LNHDA and SQIVND (reference sequence).